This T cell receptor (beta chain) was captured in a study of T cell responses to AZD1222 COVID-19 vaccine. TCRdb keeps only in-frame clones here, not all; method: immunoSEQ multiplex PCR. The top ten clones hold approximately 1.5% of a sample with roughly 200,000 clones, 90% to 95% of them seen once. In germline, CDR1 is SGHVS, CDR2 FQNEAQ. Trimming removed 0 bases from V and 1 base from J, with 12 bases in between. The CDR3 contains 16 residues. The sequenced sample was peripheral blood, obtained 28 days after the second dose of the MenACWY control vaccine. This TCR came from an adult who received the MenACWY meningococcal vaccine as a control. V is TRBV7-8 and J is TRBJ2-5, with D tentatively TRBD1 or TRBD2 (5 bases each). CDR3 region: CASSLAGTDRQETQYF. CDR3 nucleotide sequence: TGTGCCAGCAGCTTAGCGGGGACGGATCGCCAAGAGACCCAGTACTTC.